This T cell receptor beta chain appears in the sequencing data of a study of cytomegalovirus exposure and HLA in healthy donors. The germline CDR1 and CDR2 sequences are LNHDA and SQIVND (reference sequence). Trimming pared 6 bases from V and 0 bases from J, leaving 11 bases between. This CDR3 comprises 14 residues. It was with 60 Vbeta and 13 Jbeta primers that the PCR ran. Original processing methods: Tens of millions of unique TCR beta chains, 9 million to 14 million shared, were counted in a later analysis. Generated by immunoSEQ multiplex PCR, the TCRdb table keeps only in-frame clones and is missing some. Clone size and V and J calls were adopted from that table, with D and trimming inferred from the DNA. The sample table includes 150,000 to 200,000 clones.

The chain recombines TRBV19 with TRBJ1-1, with D possibly being TRBD1 (6 bases). The sequencing sample was made of PBMCs. The sequence came from a woman aged 60-70 years in good health and CMV-seronegative. The CDR3 loop reads CASSKDRLNTEAFF. The CDR3 nucleotides read TGTGCCAGTAGCAAAGACAGGTTGAACACTGAAGCTTTCTTT.